These 28 T cell receptor beta chains were sequenced from one sample in a study of cytomegalovirus exposure and HLA in healthy donors. Amplification used 60 Vbeta primers and 13 Jbeta primers. Profiling relied on immunoSEQ multiplex PCR, and the TCRdb table lists in-frame clones only, not all of them. The sample data list about 58,000 clones. The source material was PBMCs. These receptors all stem from a male donor in good health and CMV-seronegative.

J is TRBJ1-1 and V is TRBV25-1; D is unresolved. CDR3 length equals 15 residues. CDR1 is MGHDK and CDR2 is SYGVNS in the germline V gene. V was cut by 6 bases and J by 1 base, with 15 bases left in between. The CDR3 nucleotides are TGTGCCAGCAGGGAGAGCGGGTCTACGAACACTGAAGCTTTCTTT. Translation gives CASRESGSTNTEAFF.

The chain is built from TRBV7-2 and TRBJ2-7, with 10 bases lining up with TRBD1. From germline, CDR1 is SGHTA and CDR2 FQGNSA. V trimming: 4 bases; J trimming: 5 bases; junction bases outside the gene matches: 5. The CDR3 runs to 14 residues. CDR3 sequence reads: CASSSGQGTHEQYF. In DNA form, the CDR3 reads TGTGCCAGCAGCTCGGGACAGGGGACCCACGAGCAGTACTTC.

CDR3 nucleotide sequence: TGTGCCAGCAGTCCAGGGACAGGGTGGACACACCACCTTGGGAATGAGCAGTTCTTC. It is translated as CASSPGTGWTHHLGNEQFF. The genes are TRBV28 and TRBJ2-1; 9 bases are a match to TRBD1. This CDR3 comprises 19 residues. With 5 bases clipped from V and 7 bases from J, the junction kept 21 bases outside the gene matches. Germline V gene lookup returns CDR1 MDHEN and CDR2 SYDVKM.

This sequence joins TRBV2 and TRBJ1-5, with no clear D. The CDR3 runs to 14 residues. V was clipped by 8 bases and J by 7 bases, with 18 bases between them. Germline CDR1 and CDR2: SNHLY and FYNNEI. Written as DNA, the CDR3 is TGTGCCAGCCAGGCATCAGGTCGGCGACAGCCCCAGCATTTT. Its protein is CASQASGRRQPQHF.

J is TRBJ2-5 and V is TRBV29-1, with D possibly being TRBD2 (6 bases). Looked up from germline, CDR1 is SQVTM and CDR2 is ANQGSEA. The CDR3 length is 13 residues. Trimming stripped 7 bases from V and 5 bases from J, with 17 bases between. The CDR3 protein is CSAVTRGDETQYF. CDR3 DNA sequence: TGCAGCGCCGTCACGCGGGGAGATGAGACCCAGTACTTC.

J is TRBJ1-1 and V is TRBV6-6; D is unresolved. V was pared by 0 bases and J by 1 base, with 6 bases between. Germline V gene data show CDR1 as MNHNY and CDR2 as SVGAGI (reference sequence). The CDR3 length is 14 residues. CDR3 sequence: CASSYSRANTEAFF. The CDR3, as DNA: TGTGCCAGCAGTTACTCGAGGGCGAACACTGAAGCTTTCTTT.

The rearrangement uses TRBV19 and TRBJ1-6, with a tentative D call TRBD1 (5 bases). Trimming cost V 6 bases and J 5 bases, with 14 bases left between them. This CDR3 is 15 amino acids long. Per the germline V gene, CDR1 is LNHDA and CDR2 is SQIVND (reference sequence). CDR3 amino acids: CASSTYRSNNSPLHF. The CDR3 DNA is TGTGCCAGTAGCACATACAGGAGCAATAATTCACCCCTCCACTTT.

This rearrangement joins TRBV7-3 to TRBJ2-7; D might be TRBD2 (5 bases). V dropped 5 bases and J dropped 6 bases, with 11 bases sitting between them. CDR1 is SGHTA, CDR2 FQGTGA, per germline. This CDR3 is built from 12 residues. The CDR3 coding sequence is TGTGCCAGCAGCCTCAGCGAGGGCGAGCAGTACTTC. Translating gives CASSLSEGEQYF.

The CDR3 is CASSLGQGSKETQYF. DNA for the CDR3: TGTGCCAGCAGCTTGGGACAGGGGTCTAAAGAGACCCAGTACTTC. The chain recombines TRBV5-8 with TRBJ2-5; 8 bases are shared with TRBD1. With 0 bases clipped from V and 3 bases from J, the junction kept 4 bases outside the gene matches. Germline lookup yields CDR1 SGHTS and CDR2 YDEGEE. The CDR3 length is 15 residues. Looking up the rest from reference TRBV5-8 and TRBJ2-5 gives the full variable domain: EAGVTQSPTHLIKTRGQQATLRCSPISGHTSVYWYQQALGLGLQFLLWYDEGEERNRGNFPPRFSGRQFPNYSSELNVNALELEDSALYLCASSLGQGSKETQYFGPGTRLLVL.

The rearrangement links TRBV4-1 to TRBJ1-3; D is ambiguous. The length of the CDR3 is 14 residues. In germline, CDR1 is MGHRA, CDR2 YSYEKL. Trimming removed 0 bases at V and 4 bases at J, with 7 bases between. The CDR3 DNA is TGCGCCAGCAGCCAAGATTTTACAGGAAACACCATATATTTT. This sequence encodes CASSQDFTGNTIYF.

The chain employs TRBV7-2 and TRBJ2-1; 10 bases match TRBD2. The germline V gene has CDR1 SGHTA and CDR2 FQGNSA. V was pared by 5 bases and J by 1 base, with 5 bases of the junction left unmatched. The CDR3 contains 16 residues. In nucleotides, the CDR3 is TGTGCCAGCAGCCGGGATAGCGGGGGGTCCTACAATGAGCAGTTCTTC. This gives the protein CASSRDSGGSYNEQFF. Based on the CDR3 plus reference TRBV7-2 and TRBJ2-1, the full variable domain is GAGVSQSPSNKVTEKGKDVELRCDPISGHTALYWYRQSLGQGLEFLIYFQGNSAPDKSGLPSDRFSAERTGGSVSTLTIQRTQQEDSAVYLCASSRDSGGSYNEQFFGPGTRLTVL.

In nucleotides, the CDR3 is TGTGCCAGCAGCTTATATGGGGGGGCTACAGCGCAGTACTTC. It codes for CASSLYGGATAQYF. V usage is TRBV7-2 and J usage is TRBJ2-7; a weak D match, TRBD2 (7 bases). The CDR3 covers 14 residues. Germline V lookup: CDR1 SGHTA, CDR2 FQGNSA. Trimming pared 2 bases from V and 9 bases from J, leaving 17 bases between.

The chain couples TRBV6-1 to TRBJ1-1; TRBD1 agrees at 11 bases. The V gene end was trimmed by 6 bases and the J gene end by 4 bases; junction bases not matched to a gene: 4. The CDR3 covers 14 residues. Germline V lookup: CDR1 MNHNS, CDR2 SASEGT. The CDR3 is CASSPGTGGTEAFF. DNA for the CDR3: TGTGCCAGCAGCCCCGGGACAGGGGGCACTGAAGCTTTCTTT.

The chain uses TRBV10-2 and TRBJ2-3; 15 positions match TRBD2. The V gene end was trimmed by 2 bases and the J gene end by 4 bases; junction bases not matched to a gene: 4. The CDR3 is made up of 17 amino acids. From germline, CDR1 is WSHSY and CDR2 SAAADI. Written as DNA, the CDR3 is TGCGCCAGCAGTGAGCCTCGGACTAGCGGGAGGGCAGATACGCAGTATTTT. Amino acids: CASSEPRTSGRADTQYF.

This chain joins TRBV28 and TRBJ2-2, with a weak D call TRBD2 (7 bases). Per the germline V gene, CDR1 is MDHEN and CDR2 is SYDVKM. V lost 3 bases, J lost 8 bases, and 13 bases lay in between. The CDR3 is 14 residues long. CDR3 DNA sequence: TGTGCCAGCAGTTTTTCGGGGGGCGTAGGGGAGCTGTTTTTT. This gives the protein CASSFSGGVGELFF.

The chain joins TRBV4-3 to TRBJ1-2; 8 nucleotides match TRBD1. The germline V gene encodes CDR1 LGHNA and CDR2 YSLEER. J was trimmed by 6 bases and V by 0 bases; bases with no gene match: 18. The CDR3 extends over 19 amino acids. CDR3 DNA sequence: TGCGCCAGCAGCCAAGATAGGGCAGGGGGCCTTAACCCACTAAATGGCTACACCTTC. Its protein product is CASSQDRAGGLNPLNGYTF.

To note about this clone: One junction end disagrees with the germline gene, perhaps due to a read error. The rearrangement joins TRBV7-2 to TRBJ2-3, with D possibly TRBD2 on 6 matching bases. CDR3 length: 17 amino acids. Per germline, CDR1 SGHTA and CDR2 FQGNSA. Here the CDR3 DNA reads TGTGCCAGCAGCCCTGGCCCCCGACTAGTCGGTGGAGATAAGCAGTATTTT. Its translation: CASSPGPRLVGGDKQYF.

The chain combines TRBV6-1 with TRBJ1-2, with D possibly matching TRBD1 (5 bases). V dropped 1 base and J dropped 4 bases, with 7 bases sitting between them. The germline V gene encodes CDR1 MNHNS and CDR2 SASEGT. There are 13 residues in the CDR3. The CDR3 spells CASSEGQSYGYTF. The DNA for the CDR3 is TGTGCCAGCAGTGAAGGACAGAGCTATGGCTACACCTTC.

The chain couples TRBV30 to TRBJ1-1, with no clear D. CDR3 length equals 12 residues. Trimming removed 0 bases at V and 3 bases at J, with 5 bases between. Germline V lookup: CDR1 GTSNPN, CDR2 SVGIG (reference sequence). As DNA, the CDR3 is TGTGCCTGGAGTGTCGGAGACACTGAAGCTTTCTTT. Its protein is CAWSVGDTEAFF.

The chain carries TRBV28 and TRBJ2-7, with D possibly matching TRBD1 (5 bases). CDR1 and CDR2 from the germline V gene are MDHEN and SYDVKM. This CDR3 is built from 15 residues. Deletions cut 2 bases from V and 0 bases from J, with 11 bases between. The CDR3 loop reads CASSLPDTYSYEQYF. The DNA of the CDR3 is TGTGCCAGCAGTTTACCGGACACCTACTCCTACGAGCAGTACTTC.

The V and J genes are TRBV5-1 and TRBJ2-7, with D possibly TRBD1 on 6 matching bases. Germline-derived CDR1 and CDR2 are SGHRS and YFSETQ. With 0 bases removed from V and 1 base from J, the gap between germline ends came to 11 bases. This CDR3 comprises 15 residues. Here the CDR3 DNA reads TGCGCCAGCAGCTTGGAGGGTAGGGGGTCCTACGAGCAGTACTTC. This gives the protein CASSLEGRGSYEQYF. Full variable domain (outside the CDR3, taken from reference TRBV5-1 and TRBJ2-7): KAGVTQTPRYLIKTRGQQVTLSCSPISGHRSVSWYQQTPGQGLQFLFEYFSETQRNKGNFPGRFSGRQFSNSRSEMNVSTLELGDSALYLCASSLEGRGSYEQYFGPGTRLTVT.

V and J are TRBV18 and TRBJ1-1; tentative D call: TRBD1 (5 bases). The germline V gene has CDR1 KGHSH and CDR2 LQKENI. The CDR3 extends over 16 amino acids. V was pared by 3 bases and J by 0 bases, with 14 bases between. This CDR3 reads CASSPTALSMNTEAFF. The DNA of the CDR3 is TGTGCCAGCTCACCGACAGCCCTTTCTATGAACACTGAAGCTTTCTTT. Together with reference TRBV18 and TRBJ1-1, the CDR3 gives the full variable domain: NAGVMQNPRHLVRRRGQEARLRCSPMKGHSHVYWYRQLPEEGLKFMVYLQKENIIDESGMPKERFSAEFPKEGPSILRIQQVVRGDSAAYFCASSPTALSMNTEAFFGQGTRLTVV.

The V gene is TRBV28, the J gene TRBJ2-5, with D hard to call. The ends were cut back, 8 bases at V and 1 base at J, with 11 bases in the middle. Germline V gives CDR1 MDHEN, CDR2 SYDVKM. This CDR3 contains 13 residues. The CDR3 region has the DNA TGTGCCAGCGGTCAGGCAGCCCAAGAGACCCAGTACTTC. Translated, it gives CASGQAAQETQYF.

The rearrangement uses TRBV11-2 and TRBJ1-4; 7 bases map to TRBD1. The V segment lost 0 bases and the J segment 5 bases; nucleotides outside the gene matches: 3. The CDR3 is 15 amino acids. Germline values: CDR1 SGHAT, CDR2 FQNNGV. The DNA of the CDR3 is TGTGCCAGCAGCTTAGAAAGGGGGCCCAATGAAAAACTGTTTTTT. Translated, it gives CASSLERGPNEKLFF.

This rearrangement joins TRBV19 to TRBJ2-5; a possible D gene is TRBD2 (5 bases). The ends were cut back, 6 bases at V and 1 base at J, with 6 bases in the middle. Germline V CDR1 and CDR2: LNHDA, SQIVND (reference sequence). CDR3 length: 12 residues. CDR3 in amino acids: CASRGSQETQYF. The CDR3 nucleotides read TGTGCCAGTAGAGGGAGCCAAGAGACCCAGTACTTC.

The DNA of the CDR3 is TGTGCCAGCAGCACCCTAGCGGGGGGGCTCACAGATACGCAGTATTTT. The encoded protein is CASSTLAGGLTDTQYF. This rearrangement joins TRBV7-8 to TRBJ2-3, with TRBD2 identical over 12 bases. J lost 2 bases, V lost 5 bases, and 5 bases had no gene match. Germline values: CDR1 SGHVS, CDR2 FQNEAQ. The CDR3 has 16 residues.

This rearrangement joins TRBV5-1 to TRBJ1-6; D call uncertain. Germline V CDR1 and CDR2: SGHRS, YFSETQ. The CDR3 extends over 15 amino acids. Trimming pared 0 bases from V and 10 bases from J, leaving 14 bases between. The CDR3 here is CASSLATGSGSPLHF. Here the CDR3 DNA reads TGCGCCAGCAGCTTGGCTACGGGTTCTGGGTCACCCCTCCACTTT. The full variable domain, with the rest looked up from reference TRBV5-1 and TRBJ1-6, is KAGVTQTPRYLIKTRGQQVTLSCSPISGHRSVSWYQQTPGQGLQFLFEYFSETQRNKGNFPGRFSGRQFSNSRSEMNVSTLELGDSALYLCASSLATGSGSPLHFGNGTRLTVT.

This rearrangement joins TRBV7-2 to TRBJ2-5, with D hard to call. With 6 bases removed from V and 5 bases from J, the gap between germline ends came to 10 bases. The CDR3 has 12 amino acids. Looked up from germline, CDR1 is SGHTA and CDR2 is FQGNSA. The CDR3 region has the DNA TGTGCCAGCAGATTTGATCGGGAGACCCAGTACTTC. Translating it yields CASRFDRETQYF.